This is a list of T cell receptor beta chains from one sample in a study of T cells in Graves' hyperthyroidism and ophthalmopathy. TCRdb re-called the multiplex PCR reads through MiXCR, storing one row per CDR3 protein. The data contain 700,000 or so distinct CDR3 sequences, 16% of them singletons. The sample was blood. The receptors come from a man aged 18 to 30 with Graves' hyperthyroidism. CDR3s include the opening cysteine and the closing phenylalanine or tryptophan. A D gene is named only where the DNA matches it firmly. Clone sizes are given selectively: once, few, many, or a class where the clone is expanded.

v_gene	d_gene	abundance	j_gene	CDR3aa	CDR3nt
TRBV2	.	many	TRBJ2-6	CASSVTAANVLTF	TGTGCCAGCAGTGTGACGGCAGCCAACGTCCTGACTTTC
TRBV10-3	.	few	TRBJ2-5	CAISTGYGQTQYF	TGTGCCATCAGCACAGGGTACGGACAGACCCAGTACTTC
TRBV6-2/TRBV6-3	TRBD2	many	TRBJ2-7	CASSYSPEKRRENGEQYF	TGTGCCAGCAGTTACTCCCCGGAGAAAAGGCGGGAGAATGGCGAGCAGTACTTC
TRBV7-2	.	few	TRBJ1-1	CASSLNEQGAFF	TGTGCCAGCAGCTTAAACGAGCAGGGCGCTTTCTTT
TRBV12-3/TRBV12-4	.	few	TRBJ2-3	CASKDHGADTQYF	TGTGCCAGCAAGGACCACGGGGCAGATACGCAGTATTTT
TRBV10-1	TRBD1	many	TRBJ2-7	CASSEFSTGTGPVEQYF	TGCGCCAGCAGTGAGTTTTCGACCGGGACAGGGCCAGTCGAGCAGTACTTC
TRBV30	.	many	TRBJ2-1	CAWSVLGNNEQFF	TGTGCCTGGAGTGTACTGGGGAATAATGAGCAGTTCTTC
TRBV20-1	TRBD2	few	TRBJ2-7	CSARGGPSSYEQYF	TGCAGTGCTAGGGGAGGGCCTAGCTCCTACGAGCAGTACTTC
TRBV5-5	.	.	TRBJ2-2	CASSFGSLNTGELFF	TGTGCCAGCAGCTTCGGAAGCCTCAACACCGGGGAGCTGTTTTTT
TRBV20-1	TRBD2	few	TRBJ2-5	CSARVAGGSETQYF	TGCAGTGCTAGAGTTGCGGGAGGGTCGGAGACCCAGTACTTC
TRBV28	.	many	TRBJ2-7	CASISFIGASEQYF	TGTGCCAGCATTTCCTTTATAGGAGCTTCCGAGCAGTACTTC
TRBV5-1	TRBD2	many	TRBJ2-3	CASSLRTSGKSTDTQYF	TGCGCCAGCAGCTTGAGGACTAGCGGGAAGAGCACAGATACGCAGTATTTT
TRBV6-1	.	.	TRBJ1-5	CASSLPGQPQHF	TGTGCCAGCAGTCTCCCGGGGCAGCCCCAGCATTTT
TRBV28	.	many	TRBJ1-2	CASNPGDLPSYGYTF	TGTGCCAGCAATCCTGGGGACTTACCGAGTTATGGCTACACCTTC
TRBV11-2	.	many	TRBJ2-1	CASSRPNEQFF	TGTGCCAGCAGCCGACCGAATGAGCAGTTCTTC
TRBV4-1	TRBD2	.	TRBJ2-1	CASSQGSGRGSYEQFF	TGCGCCAGCAGCCAAGGGAGCGGGAGGGGTAGCTATGAGCAGTTCTTC
TRBV29-1	.	.	TRBJ2-7	CSVRHWGDSHEQYF	TGCAGCGTAAGACATTGGGGAGACTCTCACGAGCAGTACTTC
TRBV19	.	few	TRBJ1-5	CASSWTAGNQPQHF	TGTGCCAGTAGTTGGACAGCGGGCAATCAGCCCCAGCATTTT
TRBV20-1	.	many	TRBJ2-7	CSARTGGLPGEQYF	TGCAGTGCTAGAACCGGGGGGCTCCCGGGGGAGCAGTACTTC
TRBV20-1	TRBD1	many	TRBJ2-7	CSAAPGQGHYEQYF	TGCAGTGCTGCCCCGGGACAGGGCCACTACGAGCAGTACTTC
TRBV5-1	.	.	TRBJ2-5	CASSFSGGGLETQYF	TGCGCCAGCAGCTTCTCCGGAGGGGGTTTAGAGACCCAGTACTTC
TRBV29-1	.	.	TRBJ2-6	CSVVGRGGANVLTF	TGCAGCGTTGTGGGGCGTGGGGGGGCCAACGTCCTGACTTTC
TRBV7-2	.	.	TRBJ2-5	CASSFQLRSQETQYF	TGTGCCAGCAGCTTCCAGCTCCGCTCCCAAGAGACCCAGTACTTC
TRBV12-3/TRBV12-4	.	many	TRBJ2-2	CASLRTTGELFF	TGTGCCAGCTTGAGGACCACCGGGGAGCTGTTTTTT
TRBV28	TRBD1	many	TRBJ2-1	CASTKDREEEEQFF	TGTGCCAGCACTAAGGACAGGGAAGAAGAGGAGCAGTTCTTC
TRBV5-1	TRBD1	.	TRBJ2-6	CASSSGQTGANVLTF	TGCGCCAGCAGCTCGGGACAGACTGGGGCCAACGTCCTGACTTTC
TRBV28	.	many	TRBJ2-7	CASSLSPRGLSYEQYF	TGTGCCAGCAGTTTATCCCCGAGAGGACTCTCCTACGAGCAGTACTTC
TRBV13	.	few	TRBJ2-7	CASSLEGTTNEQYF	TGTGCCAGCAGCTTAGAAGGTACCACAAACGAGCAGTACTTC
TRBV12-3/TRBV12-4	.	.	TRBJ2-3	CASSLFGTQYF	TGTGCCAGCAGTTTATTCGGTACGCAGTATTTT
TRBV29-1	TRBD2	many	TRBJ2-5	CSAPLAGGQETQYF	TGCAGCGCCCCGCTAGCGGGGGGCCAAGAGACCCAGTACTTC
TRBV4-1	TRBD1	.	TRBJ2-1	CASSQDTGGFVNEQFF	TGCGCCAGCAGCCAAGACACAGGGGGATTTGTGAATGAGCAGTTCTTC
TRBV2	.	many	TRBJ2-3	CASFRDSTDTQYF	TGTGCCAGCTTCCGGGACTCCACAGATACGCAGTATTTT
TRBV7-2	TRBD2	many	TRBJ2-3	CASSLGWVRRESHTDTQYF	TGTGCCAGCAGCTTAGGTTGGGTCCGGCGGGAGTCACACACAGATACGCAGTATTTT
TRBV12-3/TRBV12-4	TRBD1	many	TRBJ2-1	CASSGTGGPQVSYNEQFF	TGTGCCAGCAGTGGGACAGGGGGACCCCAGGTGTCCTACAATGAGCAGTTCTTC
TRBV2	.	many	TRBJ2-5	CASSDTVPGTQYF	TGTGCCAGCAGTGATACGGTCCCAGGTACCCAGTACTTC
TRBV2	.	.	TRBJ1-2	CASTFMRRKDYTF	TGTGCCAGCACTTTCATGCGTCGAAAGGACTACACCTTC